A selection of T cell receptor beta chains follows, all from one sample in a study of early T cells in non-severe SARS-CoV-2 infection. Each CDR3 protein gets one entry after TCRdb re-called the 5' RACE reads with MiXCR. The data show tens of thousands of distinct CDR3 sequences, with roughly 6% seen just once and 3.5% to 4.5% held by the top ten. Material: whole blood, obtained at baseline. These receptors all come from an adult who was a healthcare worker with PCR-confirmed SARS-CoV-2 infection or an uninfected control (not recorded which). The CDR3 runs from the conserved cysteine through the conserved F or W. D genes are given only for firm matches. A row's size may be missing; if present it is once, few, many or a size class.

TRBJ1-2,TRBV9,TRBD1,many,CASSVAPGTVPYGYTF,TGTGCCAGCAGCGTAGCACCGGGGACAGTTCCATATGGCTACACCTTC
TRBJ2-2,TRBV7-8,.,few,CASSLALQALGTGELFF,TGTGCCAGCAGCTTAGCGCTACAGGCCCTAGGAACCGGGGAGCTGTTTTTT
TRBJ2-7,TRBV7-9,.,many,CACAGAPRTHEQYF,TGTGCCTGTGCGGGGGCCCCGAGGACCCACGAGCAGTACTTC
TRBJ1-1,TRBV12-3/TRBV12-4,.,many,CASSFDRHTEAFF,TGTGCCAGCAGTTTTGACAGACACACTGAAGCTTTCTTT
TRBJ2-3,TRBV5-5,.,many,CASSMTGTDTQYF,TGTGCCAGCAGTATGACAGGCACAGATACGCAGTATTTT
TRBJ2-3,TRBV7-2,.,many,CASSLASVGADTQYF,TGTGCCAGCAGCTTAGCCTCAGTCGGGGCAGATACGCAGTATTTT
TRBJ1-1,TRBV10-1,TRBD1,.,CASSILYPSGTGGRDTEAFF,TGCGCCAGCAGTATCCTTTACCCATCCGGGACAGGGGGACGGGACACTGAAGCTTTCTTT
TRBJ1-5,TRBV6-2/TRBV6-3,TRBD1,.,CASRPTGVNQPQHF,TGTGCCAGCAGGCCGACAGGGGTCAATCAGCCCCAGCATTTT
TRBJ2-5,TRBV2,.,many,CASTRDGVQETQYF,TGTGCCAGCACCCGGGACGGAGTTCAAGAGACCCAGTACTTC
TRBJ2-7,TRBV27,TRBD2,many,CASSLLAGLLYEQYF,TGTGCCAGCAGTTTACTAGCGGGTCTTTTATACGAGCAGTACTTC
TRBJ2-2,TRBV24-1,.,many,CATSDHRALRTGELFF,TGTGCCACCAGTGATCACAGGGCCCTGCGCACCGGGGAGCTGTTTTTT
TRBJ1-1,TRBV9,.,many,CASSVWGGGGTEAFF,TGTGCCAGCAGCGTCTGGGGGGGCGGAGGCACTGAAGCTTTCTTT
TRBJ2-4,TRBV5-4,TRBD1,few,CASRETGADIQYF,TGTGCCAGCAGGGAGACAGGGGCTGACATTCAGTACTTC
TRBJ2-1,TRBV11-2,.,many,CASSLRETADEQFF,TGTGCCAGCAGCTTGAGAGAGACCGCCGATGAGCAGTTCTTC
TRBJ1-1,TRBV19,.,many,CASSLLDVTKNTEAFF,TGTGCCAGTAGCCTCCTGGATGTGACTAAGAACACTGAAGCTTTCTTT
TRBJ2-3,TRBV7-7,.,few,CASSLSGTTDTQYF,TGTGCTAGCAGCCTAAGCGGTACCACAGATACGCAGTATTTT
TRBJ1-1,TRBV5-8,.,many,CASTWGEGTEAFF,TGTGCCAGCACCTGGGGTGAGGGGACTGAAGCTTTCTTT